This TCR beta chain appears in the sequencing data of a study of CD8+CD57+ T cells in acquired aplastic anemia (dated 2018 in TCRdb). Some background on the complete study: A mean of about 3.2 ug of DNA, ranging from roughly 0.19 to 30 ug, was extracted from sorted CD4+ and CD8+ cells. An average of around 10 million reads for CD4+ cells and under 13 million reads for CD8+ cells was obtained from healthy donor samples. What the research found in general, with its limitations: Although 25 to 30 CD8+ CDR3 sequences were shared by patients and controls, these sequences appeared highly expressed in patients and within the immunodominant clones of patients. Patients and healthy controls showed no significant difference in CD8+ Simpson's diversity (P=0.060).

CDR1 and CDR2 (LNHDA, SQIVND) derive from the germline V gene (reference sequence). The CDR3, from cysteine to phenylalanine, totals 14 residues. Left in the record is the CDR3 DNA by itself, 42 bases read in frame from the first base. Between the V and J ends, shortened by 3 bases and 3 bases respectively, the junction contains 12 bases. The study deep-sequenced TCR repertoires of sorted CD4+ and CD8+ blood T cells from severe aplastic anemia patients and healthy subjects. Ficoll-Paque density gradient centrifugation was used to isolate peripheral blood mononuclear cells. Before DNA was extracted, CD4+ and CD8+ T cells were sorted using either FACS or magnetic beads. As for this clonotype: The specificity of this receptor is unknown. It has no much larger one-base neighbor in the sample; base qualities were not kept.

Genomic DNA was used as template for profiling of TCR beta VDJ combinations and CDR3 sequences. An Illumina HiSeq 2000 was used for TCR repertoire sequencing. Concerning the study's data processing: TRBV/TRBJ rearrangement plots, CDR3 size and DJ length profiles, and Simpson's diversity index were used to assess repertoires. The most abundant DNA sequence in the deep sequencing data was taken as the immunodominant clone. CDR3 amino acid sequences were checked for sharing between subjects and were compared against published repertoires and the VDJdb database. TCRdb applied fastp at Q25 and MiXCR to the public reads, then kept only in-frame beta chains. Rows with a matching CDR3 protein are joined into one entry that keeps the most common DNA and genes. TCRdb, rather than the study authors, made the V and J calls. The sample contains under 200,000 distinct CDR3 sequences, around 45% of them found a single time. The top ten clonotypes cover 0.8% to 1.1% of the sample.

The rearranged segments are TRBV19 and TRBJ2-7; no D gene is confidently identified. The sequence derives from a human donor in good health. Specimen: sorted CD4+, CD8+, or CD8+CD57+ T cells (not recorded which) from PBMCs. The bases read TGTGCCAGTAGTATGAGTTCCGTCAACTACGAGCAGTACTTC. Its translation reads: CASSMSSVNYEQYF. The CDR3 plus the reference TRBV19 and TRBJ2-7 genes for the other parts give the full variable domain: DGGITQSPKYLFRKEGQNVTLSCEQNLNHDAMYWYRQDPGQGLRLIYYSQIVNDFQKGDIAEGYSVSREKKESFPLTVTSAQKNPTAFYLCASSMSSVNYEQYFGPGTRLTVT.